These T cell receptor beta chains were read from a single sample in a study of cytomegalovirus exposure and HLA in healthy donors. Repertoires were generated with immunoSEQ multiplex PCR, while TCRdb's copy carries only in-frame clones and drops some. The sample lists roughly 160,000 clones, around 80% occurring once. The sequenced sample consisted of PBMCs. The source is a woman aged 35 to 49 in good health and CMV-seropositive. Both conserved end residues are part of each CDR3. The D gene is left open where the match is weak. The size field is filled for only some rows; it gives once, few, many or a size class.

J: TRBJ1-5
V: TRBV9
D: NA
size: few
DNA: TGTGCCAGCAGCCTCTCGTGGCATTTT
CDR3: CASSLSWHF

J: TRBJ2-2
V: TRBV19
D: NA
size: NA
DNA: TGTGCCAGCAGAACCGGGACTTATACCGGGGAGCTGTTTTTT
CDR3: CASRTGTYTGELFF

J: TRBJ2-1
V: TRBV19
D: TRBD2
size: NA
DNA: TGTGCCAGTACCCTTCGAAGGTCTAGCGGGAACAATGAGCAGTTCTTC
CDR3: CASTLRRSSGNNEQFF

J: TRBJ2-1
V: TRBV14
D: NA
size: few
DNA: TGTGCCAGCCGCTCCGGGTCCCCATCCTACAATGAGCAGTTCTTC
CDR3: CASRSGSPSYNEQFF

J: TRBJ1-6
V: TRBV18
D: NA
size: NA
DNA: TGTGCCAGCTCACAAACAGGGAATTGGGATTCACCCCTCCACTTT
CDR3: CASSQTGNWDSPLHF

J: TRBJ1-4
V: TRBV18
D: TRBD1
size: NA
DNA: TGTGCCAGCTCACCGGGACAGGATAATGAAAAACTGTTTTTT
CDR3: CASSPGQDNEKLFF

J: TRBJ1-1
V: TRBV5-1
D: NA
size: NA
DNA: TGCGCCAGCAGCTTGGGGCCGACAGGATCTGACACTGAAGCTTTCTTT
CDR3: CASSLGPTGSDTEAFF

J: TRBJ2-3
V: TRBV29-1
D: NA
size: NA
DNA: TGCAGCGTTATGGTCACGGGCACAGATACGCAGTATTTT
CDR3: CSVMVTGTDTQYF

J: TRBJ2-7
V: TRBV28
D: TRBD2
size: NA
DNA: TGTGCCAGCAGAGGGACTAGCAGAGCCTACGAGCAGTACTTC
CDR3: CASRGTSRAYEQYF

J: TRBJ1-5
V: TRBV18
D: NA
size: NA
DNA: TGTGCCAGCTCACCACAGGGCGGGAGCAATCAGCCCCAGCATTTT
CDR3: CASSPQGGSNQPQHF

J: TRBJ2-7
V: TRBV7-2
D: TRBD2
size: few
DNA: TGTGCCAGCAGCTCATTTCCGAGACTAGCGTCCTACGAGCAGTACTTC
CDR3: CASSSFPRLASYEQYF

J: TRBJ2-3
V: TRBV6-4
D: TRBD2
size: NA
DNA: TGTGCCAGCAGTGACTCGACGTCGACTAGCAACGCGCCCACAGATACGCAGTATTTT
CDR3: CASSDSTSTSNAPTDTQYF

J: TRBJ2-5
V: TRBV7-9
D: NA
size: NA
DNA: TGTGCCAGCAGCTTAGATGGAGGGTGGGAGACCCAGTACTTC
CDR3: CASSLDGGWETQYF

J: TRBJ1-1
V: TRBV30
D: NA
size: NA
DNA: TGTGCCTGGAGTCCTCAACGATTGACAGAAGCTTTCTTT
CDR3: CAWSPQRLTEAFF

J: TRBJ2-2
V: TRBV6-5
D: NA
size: once
DNA: TGTGCCAGCAACGGTCGAACCGGGGAGCTGTTTTTT
CDR3: CASNGRTGELFF

J: TRBJ2-1
V: TRBV5-8
D: TRBD2
size: NA
DNA: TGTGCCAGCAGCTTCCAGAGGACTAGCGGTTACAATGAGCAGTTCTTC
CDR3: CASSFQRTSGYNEQFF

J: TRBJ1-5
V: TRBV28
D: TRBD1
size: NA
DNA: TGTGCCAGCCAGGGGGCGAGCGGGTATAGCAATCAGCCCCAGCATTTT
CDR3: CASQGASGYSNQPQHF

J: TRBJ2-1
V: TRBV20-1
D: NA
size: NA
DNA: TGCAGCTTCTTTTACAATGAGCAGTTCTTC
CDR3: CSFFYNEQFF

J: TRBJ2-7
V: TRBV28
D: TRBD1
size: NA
DNA: TGTGCCAGCAACAGGGACAGGGGGCGCGAGCAGTACTTC
CDR3: CASNRDRGREQYF

J: TRBJ1-1
V: TRBV27
D: NA
size: NA
DNA: TGTGCCAGCAAACCGGGACTGAACATGAACACTGAAGCTTTCTTT
CDR3: CASKPGLNMNTEAFF

J: TRBJ2-4
V: TRBV11-2
D: NA
size: NA
DNA: TGTGCCAGCAGCCACTCAGGACAGCCAAACATTCAGTACTTC
CDR3: CASSHSGQPNIQYF

J: TRBJ1-5
V: TRBV30
D: NA
size: NA
DNA: TGTGCCTGGAGTGCCGAACTAAGTGGCCCAAGAAATCAGCCCCAGCATTTT
CDR3: CAWSAELSGPRNQPQHF

J: TRBJ2-7
V: TRBV19
D: TRBD2
size: NA
DNA: TGTGCCAGTAGTAAGCGGGAGGGCTTCGAGCAGTACTTC
CDR3: CASSKREGFEQYF

J: TRBJ1-2
V: TRBV4-3
D: NA
size: NA
DNA: TGCGCCAGCAGCCAAGGTCCAGGGGACTATGGCTACACCTTC
CDR3: CASSQGPGDYGYTF

J: TRBJ1-5
V: TRBV12-2
D: NA
size: NA
DNA: TGTGCAAGTCGCTTAGTACCCTGTTTATGGGACAGGGATAGCAATCAGCCCCAGCATTTT
CDR3: CASRLVPCLWDRDSNQPQHF

J: TRBJ1-2
V: TRBV28
D: NA
size: NA
DNA: TGTGCCAGCTACTCTGGGGGGGGCGCGGGCTACACCTTC
CDR3: CASYSGGGAGYTF

J: TRBJ2-2
V: TRBV11-3
D: NA
size: NA
DNA: TGTGCCAGCAGCGTCAGGAACACCGGGGAGCTGTTTTTT
CDR3: CASSVRNTGELFF

J: TRBJ2-3
V: TRBV15
D: NA
size: NA
DNA: TGTGCCACCAGCAGAGATGATGTGGCAGTTTCCACAGATACGCAGTATTTT
CDR3: CATSRDDVAVSTDTQYF